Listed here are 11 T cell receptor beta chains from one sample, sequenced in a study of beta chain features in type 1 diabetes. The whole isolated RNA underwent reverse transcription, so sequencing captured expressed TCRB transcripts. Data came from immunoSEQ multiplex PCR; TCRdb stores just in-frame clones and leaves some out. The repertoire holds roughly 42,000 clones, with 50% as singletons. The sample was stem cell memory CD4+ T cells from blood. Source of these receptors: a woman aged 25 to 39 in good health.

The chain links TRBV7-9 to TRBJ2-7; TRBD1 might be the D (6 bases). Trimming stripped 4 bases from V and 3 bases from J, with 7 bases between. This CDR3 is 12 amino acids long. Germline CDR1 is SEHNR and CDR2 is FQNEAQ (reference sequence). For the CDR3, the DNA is TGTGCCAGCAGCTCACAGGGCTACGAGCAGTACTTC. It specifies CASSSQGYEQYF.

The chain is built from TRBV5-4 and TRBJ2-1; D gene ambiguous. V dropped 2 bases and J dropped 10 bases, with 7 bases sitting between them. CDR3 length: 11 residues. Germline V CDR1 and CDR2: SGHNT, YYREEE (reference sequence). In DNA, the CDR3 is TGTGCCAGCAGCTTTGGGCCGGAGCAGTTCTTC. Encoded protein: CASSFGPEQFF.

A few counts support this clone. The chain's CDR3 is CASRGGQGIPFMNTEAFF. In nucleotides, the CDR3 is TGTGCCAGCAGGGGGGGACAGGGGATCCCTTTTATGAACACTGAAGCTTTCTTT. The chain is built from TRBV28 and TRBJ1-1, with 10 bases aligning to TRBD1. Germline CDR1 reads MDHEN; CDR2 reads SYDVKM. J was trimmed by 0 bases and V by 6 bases; bases with no gene match: 13. CDR3 length: 18 amino acids.

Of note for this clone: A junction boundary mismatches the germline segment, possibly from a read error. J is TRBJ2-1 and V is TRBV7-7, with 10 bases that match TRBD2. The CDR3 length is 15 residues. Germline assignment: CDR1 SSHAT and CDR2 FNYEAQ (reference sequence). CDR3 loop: CASSPVGTSANEQFF. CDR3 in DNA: TGTGCTAGCAGCCCCGTCGGGACTAGCGCTAATGAGCAGTTCTTC.

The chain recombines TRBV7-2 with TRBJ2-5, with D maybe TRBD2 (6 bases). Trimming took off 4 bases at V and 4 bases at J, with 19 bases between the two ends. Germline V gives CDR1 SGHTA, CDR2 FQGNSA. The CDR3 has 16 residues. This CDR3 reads CASSSARGTSRETQYF. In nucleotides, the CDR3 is TGTGCCAGCAGCTCCGCTCGGGGGACCTCAAGAGAGACCCAGTACTTC.

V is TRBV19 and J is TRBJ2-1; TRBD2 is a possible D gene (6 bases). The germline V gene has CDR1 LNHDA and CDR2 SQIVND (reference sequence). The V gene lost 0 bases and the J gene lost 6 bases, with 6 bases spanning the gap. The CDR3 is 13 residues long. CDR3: CASSIELANEQFF. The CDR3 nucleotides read TGTGCCAGTAGTATAGAACTAGCCAATGAGCAGTTCTTC.

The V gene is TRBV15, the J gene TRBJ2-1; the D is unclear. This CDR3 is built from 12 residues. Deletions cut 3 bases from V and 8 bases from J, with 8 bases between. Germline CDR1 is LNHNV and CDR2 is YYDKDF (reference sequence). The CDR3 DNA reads TGTGCCACCAGCAGGAGAGGAGATGAGCAGTTCTTC. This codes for CATSRRGDEQFF.

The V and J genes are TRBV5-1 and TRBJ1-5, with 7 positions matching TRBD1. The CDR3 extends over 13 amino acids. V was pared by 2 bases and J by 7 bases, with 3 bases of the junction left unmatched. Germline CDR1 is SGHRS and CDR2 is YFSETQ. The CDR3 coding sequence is TGCGCCAGCAGCTTTACAGGGGAACAGCCCCAGCATTTT. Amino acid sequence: CASSFTGEQPQHF.

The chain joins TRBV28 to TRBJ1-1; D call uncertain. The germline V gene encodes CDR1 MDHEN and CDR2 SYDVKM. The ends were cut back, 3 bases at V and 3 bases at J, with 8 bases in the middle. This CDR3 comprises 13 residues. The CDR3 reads CASSFHTYTEAFF. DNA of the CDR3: TGTGCCAGCAGTTTTCATACTTACACTGAAGCTTTCTTT.

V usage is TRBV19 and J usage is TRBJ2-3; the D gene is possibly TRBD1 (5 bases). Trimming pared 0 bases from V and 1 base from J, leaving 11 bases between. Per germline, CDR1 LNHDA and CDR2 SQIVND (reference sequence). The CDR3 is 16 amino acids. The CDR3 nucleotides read TGTGCCAGTAGTATAGATGGGGCTCGGCGCACAGATACGCAGTATTTT. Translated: CASSIDGARRTDTQYF. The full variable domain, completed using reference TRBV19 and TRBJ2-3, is DGGITQSPKYLFRKEGQNVTLSCEQNLNHDAMYWYRQDPGQGLRLIYYSQIVNDFQKGDIAEGYSVSREKKESFPLTVTSAQKNPTAFYLCASSIDGARRTDTQYFGPGTRLTVL.

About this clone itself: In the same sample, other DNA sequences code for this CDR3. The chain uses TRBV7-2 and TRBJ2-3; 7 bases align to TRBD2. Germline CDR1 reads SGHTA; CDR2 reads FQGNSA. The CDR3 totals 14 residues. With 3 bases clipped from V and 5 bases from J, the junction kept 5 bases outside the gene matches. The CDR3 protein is CASSFAGDGDTQYF. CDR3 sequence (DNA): TGTGCCAGCAGCTTTGCGGGAGATGGAGATACGCAGTATTTT.